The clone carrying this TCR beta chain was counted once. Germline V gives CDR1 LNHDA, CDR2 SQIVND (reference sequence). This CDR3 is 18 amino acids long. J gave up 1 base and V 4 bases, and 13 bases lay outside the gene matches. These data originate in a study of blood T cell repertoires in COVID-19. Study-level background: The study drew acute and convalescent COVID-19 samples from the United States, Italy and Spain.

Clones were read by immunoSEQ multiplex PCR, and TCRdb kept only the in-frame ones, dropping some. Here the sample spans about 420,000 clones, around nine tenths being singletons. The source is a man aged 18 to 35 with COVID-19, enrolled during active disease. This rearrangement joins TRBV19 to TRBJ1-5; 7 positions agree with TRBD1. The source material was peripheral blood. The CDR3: CASSTGTVGTISNQPQHF. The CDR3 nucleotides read TGTGCCAGTAGTACCGGGACAGTAGGCACCATAAGCAATCAGCCCCAGCATTTT.